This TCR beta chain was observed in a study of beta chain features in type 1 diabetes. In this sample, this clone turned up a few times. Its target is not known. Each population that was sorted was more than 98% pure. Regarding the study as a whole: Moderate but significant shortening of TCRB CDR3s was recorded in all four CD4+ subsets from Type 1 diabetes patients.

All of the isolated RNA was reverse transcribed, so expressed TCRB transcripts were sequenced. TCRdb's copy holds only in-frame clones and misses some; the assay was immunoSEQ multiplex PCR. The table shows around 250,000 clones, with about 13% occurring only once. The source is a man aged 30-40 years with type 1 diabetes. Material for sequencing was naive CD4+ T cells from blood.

The CDR3 DNA sequence: TGTGCCACCAGTTCTGGACAGGGATGGACTGAAGCTTTCTTT. It yields the protein CATSSGQGWTEAFF. J is TRBJ1-1 and V is TRBV15; 8 bases are a match to TRBD1. Germline CDR1 reads LNHNV; CDR2 reads YYDKDF (reference sequence). This CDR3 has 14 residues. Trimming removed 6 bases from V and 5 bases from J; junction bases left unmatched: 8.